Shown below are 20 T cell receptor beta chains from a single sample sequenced in a study of cytomegalovirus exposure and HLA in healthy donors. 13 Jbeta primers and 60 Vbeta primers were used for the PCR. Clones were sequenced by immunoSEQ multiplex PCR, and TCRdb holds only the in-frame ones, with some missing. This table has about 160,000 clones, almost 80% appearing once. Material: PBMCs. Receptor source: a male donor in good health and CMV-seronegative.

Of note for this clone: A junction boundary mismatches the germline segment, possibly from a read error. The V and J genes are TRBV7-7 and TRBJ1-1, with D hard to call. CDR3 length: 13 residues. Germline CDR1 and CDR2: SSHAT and FNYEAQ (reference sequence). The CDR3 DNA sequence: TGTGCTAGCAGCTCGACACCGAACACTGAAGCTTTCTTT. This sequence encodes CASSSTPNTEAFF.

The V gene is TRBV10-1, the J gene TRBJ2-5; 8 positions match TRBD2. CDR1 WNHNN and CDR2 SYGVQD come from the germline V gene (reference sequence). J was trimmed by 1 base and V by 2 bases; bases with no gene match: 6. This CDR3 contains 16 residues. The CDR3 region has the DNA TGCGCCAGCAGTGAGAAAGGTCTAGCGGGCCAAGAGACCCAGTACTTC. Its protein product is CASSEKGLAGQETQYF.

The chain carries TRBV19 and TRBJ1-1; 7 bases match TRBD1. Germline CDR1 LNHDA, CDR2 SQIVND (reference sequence). The CDR3 consists of 13 residues. The V segment lost 6 bases and the J segment 4 bases; nucleotides outside the gene matches: 5. CDR3 residues: CASRADRPTEAFF. The CDR3 nucleotides are TGTGCCAGTAGAGCGGACAGGCCCACTGAAGCTTTCTTT.

The chain has TRBV6-5 and TRBJ2-1, with 8 bases aligning to TRBD2. The trim removed 2 bases at V and 9 bases at J, leaving 9 bases unmatched. The CDR3 is made up of 15 amino acids. Germline-derived CDR1 and CDR2 are MNHEY and SVGAGI. CDR3 in amino acids: CASSYRSGSSAEQFF. The CDR3 region has the DNA TGTGCCAGCAGTTACCGAAGCGGGAGTTCGGCTGAGCAGTTCTTC.

The chain joins TRBV4-1 to TRBJ2-7; TRBD2 matches 8 bases. The CDR3 has 16 residues. V dropped 0 bases and J dropped 3; count of bases not matched to a gene: 7. The V gene's germline CDR1 is MGHRA and CDR2 YSYEKL. CDR3 bases: TGCGCCAGCAGCCAAGACCCGACGGGACTAGGCTACGAGCAGTACTTC. Protein product: CASSQDPTGLGYEQYF.

This chain connects TRBV7-3 to TRBJ2-4; D is uncertain. Trimming took 5 bases from V and 7 from J, leaving 15 bases between them. The CDR3 runs to 14 residues. Germline assignment: CDR1 SGHTA and CDR2 FQGTGA. The CDR3 region is CASSPITVENIQYF. CDR3 DNA: TGTGCCAGCAGCCCGATAACGGTGGAGAACATTCAGTACTTC.

J is TRBJ2-4 and V is TRBV2; a weak D match, TRBD1 (7 bases). Germline V gene lookup returns CDR1 SNHLY and CDR2 FYNNEI. The CDR3 has 13 amino acids. Trimming took off 8 bases at V and 7 bases at J, with 15 bases between the two ends. The CDR3 region has the DNA TGTGCCAGCTCCAAAGCAGGGGGGAACATTCAGTACTTC. It codes for CASSKAGGNIQYF.

The gene calls are TRBV2 and TRBJ2-3, with 10 bases matching TRBD2. V dropped 8 bases and J dropped 9; count of bases not matched to a gene: 11. From germline, CDR1 is SNHLY and CDR2 FYNNEI. CDR3 length equals 14 residues. The CDR3 region is CASDLAGAVDTQYF. CDR3 bases: TGTGCCAGCGATCTAGCGGGAGCGGTCGACACGCAGTATTTT.

This clone was detected ten times or more. The chain uses TRBV19 and TRBJ2-1; TRBD2 aligns across 9 bases. CDR3 size: 15 residues. Germline V gene lookup returns CDR1 LNHDA and CDR2 SQIVND (reference sequence). The ends lost 7 bases at V and 2 bases at J; junction bases unmatched: 6. The CDR3 bases are TGTGCCAGTACCATGACTAGCGGAGCCTACAATGAGCAGTTCTTC. It translates to CASTMTSGAYNEQFF.

The rearrangement uses TRBV5-6 and TRBJ2-5; 7 bases line up with TRBD1. Germline V gives CDR1 SGHDT, CDR2 YYEEEE. J lost 5 bases, V lost 5 bases, and 12 bases had no gene match. The CDR3 is 15 amino acids. The CDR3 spells CASSYEGARGETQYF. CDR3 nucleotides: TGTGCCAGCAGTTACGAGGGGGCACGCGGGGAGACCCAGTACTTC.

The chain joins TRBV28 to TRBJ2-6; the match to TRBD1 covers 7 bases. The CDR3 is 14 amino acids. CDR1 and CDR2 (germline): MDHEN, SYDVKM. This CDR3 reads CATQGLSGANVLTF. The CDR3 nucleotides are TGTGCTACACAGGGGCTTTCGGGGGCCAACGTCCTGACTTTC.

The chain couples TRBV9 to TRBJ1-4; D gene unclear. Germline V gives CDR1 SGDLS, CDR2 YYNGEE. Trimming removed 0 bases from V and 8 bases from J, with 14 bases in between. The CDR3 runs 15 residues. Here the CDR3 DNA reads TGTGCCAGCAGCGTAGGAGGAGGCTCGGGGGAAAAACTGTTTTTT. Protein sequence: CASSVGGGSGEKLFF.

This clone has just a few counts. The V and J genes are TRBV11-2 and TRBJ2-3, with 10 positions matching TRBD2. This CDR3 contains 17 residues. Germline values: CDR1 SGHAT, CDR2 FQNNGV. Germline trimming cut 5 bases from V and 0 bases from J; bases unmatched to any gene: 8. CDR3 loop: CASSAGTSETSTDTQYF. In DNA, the CDR3 is TGTGCCAGCAGCGCCGGGACTAGCGAGACTAGCACAGATACGCAGTATTTT. The full variable domain, with the rest looked up from reference TRBV11-2 and TRBJ2-3, is EAGVAQSPRYKIIEKRQSVAFWCNPISGHATLYWYQQILGQGPKLLIQFQNNGVVDDSQLPKDRFSAERLKGVDSTLKIQPAKLEDSAVYLCASSAGTSETSTDTQYFGPGTRLTVL.

V gene TRBV6-5 combines with J gene TRBJ2-2; 11 bases align to TRBD1. CDR3 length equals 16 residues. With 4 bases clipped from V and 7 bases from J, the junction kept 8 bases outside the gene matches. CDR1 and CDR2 (germline): MNHEY, SVGAGI. The DNA of the CDR3 is TGTGCCAGCAGTTCTCGGACAGGGGGCGCTTTCGGGGAGCTGTTTTTT. The encoded protein is CASSSRTGGAFGELFF.

This clone was found a few times. The chain joins TRBV19 to TRBJ1-4; D gene unclear. This CDR3 has 14 residues. CDR1 and CDR2 from the germline V gene are LNHDA and SQIVND (reference sequence). V lost 5 bases and J lost 7, with 14 bases in between. The CDR3 sequence: CASSSRRYGEKLFF. CDR3 DNA: TGTGCCAGTAGTTCCCGGAGGTACGGTGAAAAACTGTTTTTT.

The rearrangement links TRBV7-2 to TRBJ1-5; 7 bases match TRBD1. Germline values: CDR1 SGHTA, CDR2 FQGNSA. This CDR3 region has 14 residues. V shed 2 bases, J shed 6 bases, and the junction held 4 bases outside the gene matches. DNA of the CDR3: TGTGCCAGCAGCTTAAGACAGGGTGGTCAGCCCCAGCATTTT. As protein: CASSLRQGGQPQHF.

The chain recombines TRBV18 with TRBJ2-7; 9 bases line up with TRBD1. The CDR3 runs to 14 residues. CDR1 and CDR2 from the germline V gene are KGHSH and LQKENI. Trimming removed 3 bases from V and 7 bases from J; junction bases left unmatched: 7. The CDR3 nucleotides read TGTGCCAGCTCACCCCCACAGGGGGCTGGGGAGCAGTACTTC. Encoded protein: CASSPPQGAGEQYF.

This clone was found once. The chain employs TRBV6-4 and TRBJ2-7; 13 bases line up with TRBD2. The V gene end was trimmed by 5 bases and the J gene end by 4 bases; junction bases not matched to a gene: 5. The CDR3 is 15 amino acids. Looked up from germline, CDR1 is MRHNA and CDR2 is SNTAGT. The CDR3 nucleotides are TGTGCCAGCAGTCCTGGGACTAGCGGGGTTTACGAGCAGTACTTC. This sequence encodes CASSPGTSGVYEQYF.

This clone has only a few counts. The chain recombines TRBV5-6 with TRBJ2-7; 14 bases match TRBD2. Germline CDR1 SGHDT, CDR2 YYEEEE. This CDR3 has 15 amino acids. V dropped 4 bases and J dropped 2; count of bases not matched to a gene: 2. CDR3 bases: TGTGCCAGCAGCCGACTAGCGGGGGGGACCTACGAGCAGTACTTC. Translated, it gives CASSRLAGGTYEQYF.

This chain joins TRBV9 and TRBJ1-5; D is perhaps TRBD1 (6 bases). V was shortened by 1 base and J by 3 bases, with 11 bases between the two germline ends. This CDR3 has 15 residues. Germline CDR1 and CDR2: SGDLS and YYNGEE. CDR3 sequence: CASSVYRDNNQPQHF. DNA for the CDR3: TGTGCCAGCAGCGTATACCGGGACAACAATCAGCCCCAGCATTTT.